Following are 21 T cell receptor beta chains from one sample sequenced in a study of neurological immune-mediated disorders. TCRdb called the 5' RACE reads again in MiXCR, with one record for every CDR3 protein. The repertoire consists of tens of thousands of distinct CDR3 sequences, with roughly 3.2% occurring once and the leading ten covering 2.9%. What was sequenced was PBMCs. The source of these receptors is a woman aged 45-60 years with multiple sclerosis.

This clonotype has ten or more counts. The rearrangement uses TRBV20-1 and TRBJ1-5, with D maybe TRBD1 (5 bases). CDR3 length equals 16 residues. Germline V lookup: CDR1 DFQATT, CDR2 SNEGSKA (reference sequence). The V and J ends lost 3 bases and 4 bases respectively, with 19 bases between them. Here the CDR3 reads CSARSQGGTKNQPQHF. In DNA form, the CDR3 reads TGCAGTGCTAGGTCTCAGGGAGGGACTAAGAATCAGCCCCAGCATTTT.

This clonotype occurred many times. The gene calls are TRBV5-1 and TRBJ1-1; TRBD1 matches 10 bases. The CDR3 covers 14 residues. Germline-derived CDR1 and CDR2 are SGHRS and YFSETQ. Trimming removed 6 bases from V and 2 bases from J; junction bases left unmatched: 4. This chain's CDR3 is CASTRDRGNTEAFF. The CDR3 nucleotides read TGCGCCAGCACCAGGGACAGGGGAAACACTGAAGCTTTCTTT.

This clonotype was detected ten times or more. The chain carries TRBV7-6 and TRBJ1-1; D is unresolved. CDR1 and CDR2 (germline): SGHVS, FNYEAQ. This CDR3 has 10 residues. V was cut by 6 bases and J by 5 bases, with 4 bases left in between. The CDR3 nucleotides read TGTGCCAGCAGGACAACTGAAGCTTTCTTT. It encodes CASRTTEAFF.

This clonotype was seen many times. This chain uses TRBV12-3 or TRBV12-4 with TRBJ1-2, with TRBD1 matching over 10 bases. The junction had 9 bases not matched to a gene; V was cut back by 8 bases and J by 6 bases. The CDR3 is 14 amino acids. CDR3 sequence (DNA): TGTGCCAGCTGTTCGACAGGGGGCATCGATGGCTACACCTTC. This encodes CASCSTGGIDGYTF.

This clonotype was counted many times. The V gene is TRBV5-1, the J gene TRBJ2-2, with 10 bases that match TRBD2. Unmatched junction bases numbered 11, after V lost 4 bases and J lost 5 bases. This CDR3 is built from 17 residues. Looked up from germline, CDR1 is SGHRS and CDR2 is YFSETQ. CDR3 sequence: CASSQTASGGRTGELFF. CDR3 in DNA: TGCGCCAGCAGCCAAACTGCTAGCGGGGGTAGAACCGGGGAGCTGTTTTTT.

This clonotype was recorded many times. The V call is TRBV20-1, the J call TRBJ2-5; unclear D gene. From germline, CDR1 is DFQATT and CDR2 SNEGSKA (reference sequence). CDR3 length: 15 residues. V gave up 5 bases and J gave up 7 bases, with 23 bases separating them. This CDR3 reads CSAGSPQRGTVTQYF. CDR3 bases: TGCAGTGCTGGTTCCCCACAGCGCGGTACTGTGACCCAGTACTTC.

This clonotype was picked up many times. The chain employs TRBV6-5 and TRBJ2-1, with D maybe TRBD2 (7 bases). Germline V gene lookup returns CDR1 MNHEY and CDR2 SVGAGI. Deletions cut 11 bases from V and 10 bases from J, with 24 bases between. CDR3 length: 14 residues. CDR3 residues: CAVCRGDPTGEQFF. The CDR3 coding sequence is TGTGCCGTATGTCGGGGGGACCCTACAGGGGAGCAGTTCTTC.

This clonotype was observed many times. The V gene is TRBV5-5, the J gene TRBJ2-7, with no clear D. CDR3 length equals 13 residues. Germline CDR1 SGHKS, CDR2 YYEKEE (reference sequence). Trimming took 4 bases from V and 5 from J, leaving 13 bases between them. The CDR3 loop is CASSPNPTDEQYF. CDR3 nucleotides: TGTGCCAGCAGCCCCAACCCCACGGACGAGCAGTACTTC.

This clonotype was recorded at least ten times. The V gene is TRBV29-1, the J gene TRBJ2-5; D may be TRBD1 or TRBD2 (7 bases each). V lost 0 bases to trimming and J lost 4 bases, with 15 bases between them. Germline CDR1 SQVTM, CDR2 ANQGSEA. The CDR3 has 15 residues. DNA of the CDR3: TGCAGCGTTGAAGACGCCAGGGGGAGGGGAGAGACCCAGTACTTC. Its translation: CSVEDARGRGETQYF.

Ten or more counts support this clonotype. J is TRBJ2-7 and V is TRBV3-1; D gene unclear. V was clipped by 0 bases and J by 9 bases, with 9 bases between them. The CDR3 has 12 residues. The germline V gene has CDR1 LGHDT and CDR2 YNNKEL (reference sequence). The CDR3 DNA reads TGTGCCAGCAGCCAAGAACAGCGCCTGCAGTACTTC. This sequence encodes CASSQEQRLQYF.

This clonotype was observed at least ten times. The chain carries TRBV29-1 and TRBJ2-2, with 7 positions matching TRBD2. The CDR3 consists of 15 residues. From germline, CDR1 is SQVTM and CDR2 ANQGSEA. V dropped 1 base and J dropped 5; count of bases not matched to a gene: 7. CDR3 nucleotides: TGCAGCGTTGAAGTGGCGGGGGTCGGGACCGGGGAGCTGTTTTTT. It yields the protein CSVEVAGVGTGELFF.

Many counts were recorded for this clonotype. This sequence joins TRBV20-1 and TRBJ2-5; D might be TRBD1 (5 bases). Per the germline V gene, CDR1 is DFQATT and CDR2 is SNEGSKA (reference sequence). The CDR3 is made up of 13 amino acids. V was pared by 5 bases and J by 4 bases, with 14 bases between. Here the CDR3 reads CSARQTVRETQYF. The CDR3, as DNA: TGCAGTGCTCGACAGACAGTAAGAGAGACCCAGTACTTC.

This clonotype was detected ten times or more. The rearrangement links TRBV5-1 to TRBJ1-2; 7 bases are shared with TRBD1. The germline V gene encodes CDR1 SGHRS and CDR2 YFSETQ. After removal of 5 bases from V and 7 bases from J, the junction contained 8 bases not matched to a gene. The CDR3 covers 13 residues. CDR3 loop: CASRGPSGGGYTF. DNA of the CDR3: TGCGCCAGCAGAGGACCCTCAGGGGGTGGCTACACCTTC.

Many counts were recorded for this clonotype. V gene TRBV9 combines with J gene TRBJ2-4; maybe TRBD1 (5 bases). The CDR3 sequence is 17 residues long. The V and J ends lost 0 bases and 0 bases respectively, with 13 bases between them. Germline loops: CDR1 SGDLS, CDR2 YYNGEE. In nucleotides, the CDR3 is TGTGCCAGCAGCGTAGGAGGAGACAGTCTAGCCAAAAACATTCAGTACTTC. Protein: CASSVGGDSLAKNIQYF.

In this sample, this clonotype turned up many times. The chain uses TRBV5-5 and TRBJ2-3; 7 bases align to TRBD1. Trimming at V came to 3 bases and at J to 3 bases, leaving 7 bases not matched to a gene. The CDR3 has 15 amino acids. Germline values: CDR1 SGHKS, CDR2 YYEKEE (reference sequence). CDR3 residues: CASSSTGSKTDTQYF. The CDR3 coding sequence is TGTGCCAGCAGCTCGACAGGGTCAAAAACAGATACGCAGTATTTT.

The sample holds many counts of this clonotype. The V call is TRBV6-5, the J call TRBJ2-3; the match to TRBD2 covers 16 bases. Trimming removed 6 bases from V and 2 bases from J; junction bases left unmatched: 14. CDR1 is MNHEY and CDR2 is SVGAGI in the germline V gene. The CDR3 is 20 residues long. The CDR3, as DNA: TGTGCCAGCAGCCCCCACGGGACTAGCGGGGGGGTCCGGCCCACAGATACGCAGTATTTT. Translated, it gives CASSPHGTSGGVRPTDTQYF.

The table lists this clonotype with many counts. The genes are TRBV25-1 and TRBJ1-4; TRBD1 matches at 7 bases. This CDR3 region has 14 residues. Germline V gives CDR1 MGHDK, CDR2 SYGVNS. V lost 5 bases, J lost 5 bases, and 5 bases stayed unmatched. Written as DNA, the CDR3 is TGTGCCAGCAGTACGGAGGGGGCGAATGAAAAACTGTTTTTT. This translates into CASSTEGANEKLFF. Supplemented by reference TRBV25-1 and TRBJ1-4, the full variable domain reads EADIYQTPRYLVIGTGKKITLECSQTMGHDKMYWYQQDPGMELHLIHYSYGVNSTEKGDLSSESTVSRIRTEHFPLTLESARPSHTSQYLCASSTEGANEKLFFGSGTQLSVL.

The CDR3 bases are TGTGCCAGCAGCGTAGTGGGACTGGGGGCCGGGGGTGAGCAGTTCTTC. Residues: CASSVVGLGAGGEQFF. The rearrangement links TRBV9 to TRBJ2-1; D assignment may be TRBD1 or TRBD2 (6 bases each). Germline V lookup: CDR1 SGDLS, CDR2 YYNGEE. V was shortened by 0 bases and J by 9 bases, with 19 bases between the two germline ends. The CDR3 runs 16 residues.

This clonotype has ten or more counts. This sequence joins TRBV3-1 and TRBJ1-2; D is ambiguous. Trimming shortened V by 0 bases and J by 2 bases, and 16 bases separated the two germline ends. Per germline, CDR1 LGHDT and CDR2 YNNKEL (reference sequence). The CDR3 has 17 amino acids. The CDR3 DNA reads TGTGCCAGCAGCCAAGATGTGAGTGGCGTTGGGAACTATGGCTACACCTTC. This sequence encodes CASSQDVSGVGNYGYTF.

About this clonotype itself: Possible read error: a much larger clone is one base away. This sequence joins TRBV7-2 and TRBJ2-5; 8 bases line up with TRBD1. The CDR3 totals 16 residues. CDR1 and CDR2 from the germline V gene are SGHTA and FQGNSA. Losses at the gene ends were 3 bases for V and 4 bases for J; bases not matched to a gene: 10. The CDR3 sequence is CASSFNYGQGRETQYF. In DNA form, the CDR3 reads TGTGCCAGCAGCTTTAACTACGGACAGGGACGAGAGACCCAGTACTTC.

Notes on this clonotype: Given a much more abundant clone one base away, this may be a read error. The CDR3 is CASTLKGYNQHQHF. DNA for the CDR3: TGTGCCAGCACCCTAAAGGGGTACAATCAGCACCAGCATTTT. The rearrangement uses TRBV12-3 or TRBV12-4 and TRBJ1-5; D is perhaps TRBD1 (5 bases). This CDR3 contains 14 residues.